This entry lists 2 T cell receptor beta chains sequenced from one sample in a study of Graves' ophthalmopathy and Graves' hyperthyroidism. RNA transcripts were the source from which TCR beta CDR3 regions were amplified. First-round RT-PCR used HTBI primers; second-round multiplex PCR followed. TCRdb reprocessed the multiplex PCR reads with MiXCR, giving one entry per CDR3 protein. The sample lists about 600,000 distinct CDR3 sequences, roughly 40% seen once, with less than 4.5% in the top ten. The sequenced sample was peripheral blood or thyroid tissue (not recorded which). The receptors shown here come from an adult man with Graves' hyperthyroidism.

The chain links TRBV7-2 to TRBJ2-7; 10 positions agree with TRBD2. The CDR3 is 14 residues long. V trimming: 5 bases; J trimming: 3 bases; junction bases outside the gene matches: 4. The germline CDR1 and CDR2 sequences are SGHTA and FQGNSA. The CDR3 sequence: CASSQRTSGYEQYF. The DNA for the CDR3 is TGTGCCAGCAGCCAGCGGACTAGCGGCTACGAGCAGTACTTC.

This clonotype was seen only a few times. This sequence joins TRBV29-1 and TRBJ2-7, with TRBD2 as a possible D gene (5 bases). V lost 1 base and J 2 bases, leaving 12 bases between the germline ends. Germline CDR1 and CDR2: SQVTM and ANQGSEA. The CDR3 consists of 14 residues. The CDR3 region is CSVEGSPGAYEQYF. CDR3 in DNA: TGCAGCGTTGAAGGCAGTCCCGGGGCCTACGAGCAGTACTTC.